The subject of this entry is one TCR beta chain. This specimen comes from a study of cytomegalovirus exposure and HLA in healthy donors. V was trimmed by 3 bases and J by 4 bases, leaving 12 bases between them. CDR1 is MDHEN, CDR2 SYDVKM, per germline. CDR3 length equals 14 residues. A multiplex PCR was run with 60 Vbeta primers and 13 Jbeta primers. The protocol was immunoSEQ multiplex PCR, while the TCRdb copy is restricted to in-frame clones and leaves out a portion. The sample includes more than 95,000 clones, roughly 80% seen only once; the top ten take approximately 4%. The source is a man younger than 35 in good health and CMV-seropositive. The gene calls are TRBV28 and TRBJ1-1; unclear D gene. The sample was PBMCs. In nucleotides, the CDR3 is TGTGCCAGCAGTTTTCACGCAGGAAGCACTGAAGCTTTCTTT. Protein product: CASSFHAGSTEAFF.